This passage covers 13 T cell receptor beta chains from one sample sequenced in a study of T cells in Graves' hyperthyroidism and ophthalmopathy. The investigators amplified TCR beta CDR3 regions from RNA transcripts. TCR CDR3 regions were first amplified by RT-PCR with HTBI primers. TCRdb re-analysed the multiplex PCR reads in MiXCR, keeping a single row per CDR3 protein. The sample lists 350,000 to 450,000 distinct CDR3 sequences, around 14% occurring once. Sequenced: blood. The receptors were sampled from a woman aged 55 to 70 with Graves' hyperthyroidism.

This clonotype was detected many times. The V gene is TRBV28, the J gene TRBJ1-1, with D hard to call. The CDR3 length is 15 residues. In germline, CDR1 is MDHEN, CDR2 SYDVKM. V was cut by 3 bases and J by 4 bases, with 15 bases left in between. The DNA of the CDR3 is TGTGCCAGCAGTTTGGCTAGCTGGGGTGGCACTGAAGCTTTCTTT. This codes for CASSLASWGGTEAFF.

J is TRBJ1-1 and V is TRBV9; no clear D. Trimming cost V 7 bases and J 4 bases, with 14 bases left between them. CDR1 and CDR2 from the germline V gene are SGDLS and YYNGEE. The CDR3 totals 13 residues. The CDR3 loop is CASAPGGGTEAFF. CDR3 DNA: TGTGCCAGCGCGCCGGGAGGAGGCACTGAAGCTTTCTTT.

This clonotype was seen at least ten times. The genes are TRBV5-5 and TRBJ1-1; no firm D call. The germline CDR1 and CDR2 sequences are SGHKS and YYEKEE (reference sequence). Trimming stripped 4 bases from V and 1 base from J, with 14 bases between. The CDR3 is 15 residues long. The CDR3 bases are TGTGCCAGCAGCGCTGCCCCGGACGGGAACACTGAAGCTTTCTTT. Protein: CASSAAPDGNTEAFF.

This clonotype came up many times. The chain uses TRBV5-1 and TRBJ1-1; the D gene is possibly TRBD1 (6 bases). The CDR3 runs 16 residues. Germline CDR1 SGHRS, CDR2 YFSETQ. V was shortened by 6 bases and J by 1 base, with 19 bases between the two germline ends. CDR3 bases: TGCGCCAGCACGCTTGACGGGGGGCTCGCGAACACTGAAGCTTTCTTT. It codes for CASTLDGGLANTEAFF.

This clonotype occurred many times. CDR3 sequence (DNA): TGCAGTGCACCTGACGGGACTTCCCAAGAGACCCAGTACTTC. This sequence encodes CSAPDGTSQETQYF. The V call is TRBV20-1, the J call TRBJ2-5, with TRBD2 as a possible D gene (6 bases). The length of the CDR3 is 14 residues. Trimming took off 6 bases at V and 1 base at J, with 15 bases between the two ends. Germline assignment: CDR1 DFQATT and CDR2 SNEGSKA (reference sequence).

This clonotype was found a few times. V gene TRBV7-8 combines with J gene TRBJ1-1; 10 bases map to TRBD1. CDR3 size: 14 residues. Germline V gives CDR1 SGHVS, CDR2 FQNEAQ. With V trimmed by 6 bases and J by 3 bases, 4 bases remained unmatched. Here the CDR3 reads CASSRDRGHTEAFF. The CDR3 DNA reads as TGTGCCAGCAGTCGAGACAGGGGGCACACTGAAGCTTTCTTT.

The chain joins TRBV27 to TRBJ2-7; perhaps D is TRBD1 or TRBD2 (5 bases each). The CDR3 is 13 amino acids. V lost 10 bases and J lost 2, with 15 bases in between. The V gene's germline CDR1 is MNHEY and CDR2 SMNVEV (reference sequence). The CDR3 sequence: CATRGTEAYEQYF. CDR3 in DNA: TGTGCCACCCGAGGGACGGAAGCCTACGAGCAGTACTTC.

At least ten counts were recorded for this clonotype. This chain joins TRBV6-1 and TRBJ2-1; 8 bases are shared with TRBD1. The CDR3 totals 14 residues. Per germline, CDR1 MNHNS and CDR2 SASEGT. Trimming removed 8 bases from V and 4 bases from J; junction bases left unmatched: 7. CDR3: CASWLDREYNEQFF. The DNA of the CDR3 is TGTGCCAGCTGGCTGGACAGGGAATACAATGAGCAGTTCTTC.

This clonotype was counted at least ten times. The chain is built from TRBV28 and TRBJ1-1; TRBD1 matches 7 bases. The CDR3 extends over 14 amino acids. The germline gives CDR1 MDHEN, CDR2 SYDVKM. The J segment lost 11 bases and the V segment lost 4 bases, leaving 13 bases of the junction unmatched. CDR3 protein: CASSYSGGHLRAFF. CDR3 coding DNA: TGTGCCAGCAGTTATTCAGGGGGACACCTGAGGGCTTTCTTT.

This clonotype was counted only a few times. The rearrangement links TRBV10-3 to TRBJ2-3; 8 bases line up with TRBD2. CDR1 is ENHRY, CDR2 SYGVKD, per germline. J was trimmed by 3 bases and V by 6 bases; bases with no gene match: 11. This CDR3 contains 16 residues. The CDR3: CAIRPPSGRGTDTQYF. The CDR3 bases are TGTGCCATCAGGCCCCCCAGCGGGAGAGGTACAGATACGCAGTATTTT.

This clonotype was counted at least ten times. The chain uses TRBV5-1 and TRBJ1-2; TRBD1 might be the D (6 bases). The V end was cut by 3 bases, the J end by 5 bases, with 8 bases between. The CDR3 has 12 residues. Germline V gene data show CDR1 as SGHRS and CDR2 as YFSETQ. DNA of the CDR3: TGCGCCAGCAGCTCGGACAGATATGGCTACACCTTC. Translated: CASSSDRYGYTF.

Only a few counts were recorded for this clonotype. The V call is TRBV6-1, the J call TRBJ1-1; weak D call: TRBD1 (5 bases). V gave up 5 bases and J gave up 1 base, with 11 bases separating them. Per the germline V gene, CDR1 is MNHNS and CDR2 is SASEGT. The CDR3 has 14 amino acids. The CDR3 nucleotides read TGTGCCAGCAGTCGGGGGTTCCCGAACACTGAAGCTTTCTTT. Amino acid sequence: CASSRGFPNTEAFF.

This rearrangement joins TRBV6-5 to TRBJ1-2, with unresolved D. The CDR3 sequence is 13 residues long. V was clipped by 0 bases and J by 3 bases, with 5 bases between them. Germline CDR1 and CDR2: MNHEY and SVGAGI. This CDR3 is CASSYSEDYGYTF. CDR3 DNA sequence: TGTGCCAGCAGTTACTCTGAAGACTATGGCTACACCTTC.